This T cell receptor (beta chain) was identified during a study of CD8 T cells in Susac syndrome. The RNA, 0.5 to 1 ug, was put through reverse transcription using random hexamers. TCRdb re-called the immunoSEQ multiplex PCR reads with MiXCR, one entry per CDR3 protein. The repertoire holds some 180,000 distinct CDR3 sequences, with roughly 94% as singletons. V lost 0 bases and J lost 6, with 6 bases in between. The CDR3 length is 13 residues. Germline lookup yields CDR1 SGHRS and CDR2 YFSETQ. The clonotype comes from a human donor in good health. This rearrangement joins TRBV5-1 to TRBJ2-2; no firm D call. The material sequenced was CD4+ T cells from PBMCs. The CDR3 region has the DNA TGCGCCAGCAGCTTGGGAAGTCCCGGGGAGCTGTTTTTT. It codes for CASSLGSPGELFF.